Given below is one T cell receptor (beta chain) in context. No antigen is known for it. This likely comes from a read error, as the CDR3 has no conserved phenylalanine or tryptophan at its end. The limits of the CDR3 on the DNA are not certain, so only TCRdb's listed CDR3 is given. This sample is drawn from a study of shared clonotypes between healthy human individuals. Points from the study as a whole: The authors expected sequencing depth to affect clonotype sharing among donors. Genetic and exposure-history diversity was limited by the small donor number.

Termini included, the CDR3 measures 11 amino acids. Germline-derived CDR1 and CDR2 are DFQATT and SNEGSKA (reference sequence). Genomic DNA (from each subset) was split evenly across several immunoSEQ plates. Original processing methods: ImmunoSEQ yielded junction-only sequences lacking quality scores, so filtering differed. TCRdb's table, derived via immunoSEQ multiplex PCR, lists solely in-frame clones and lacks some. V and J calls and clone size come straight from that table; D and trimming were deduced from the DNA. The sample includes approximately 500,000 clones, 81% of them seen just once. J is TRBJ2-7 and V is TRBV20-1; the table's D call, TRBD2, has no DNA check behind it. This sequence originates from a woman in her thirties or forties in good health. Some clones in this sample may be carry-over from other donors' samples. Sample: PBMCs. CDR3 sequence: CSAREVGGFRL.